This T cell receptor (beta chain) was documented in a study of T cells in Graves' hyperthyroidism and ophthalmopathy. The CDR3 has 15 residues. Germline CDR1 reads MNHNS; CDR2 reads SASEGT. The V segment lost 8 bases and the J segment 1 base; nucleotides outside the gene matches: 7. Patients aged 18 to 65 had newly diagnosed hyperthyroidism of under 2 months' duration. TCR beta CDR3 sequences were amplified from RNA transcripts. HTBI primers were used for first-round RT-PCR of the TCR CDR3. One entry per CDR3 protein, called by TCRdb with MiXCR from the multiplex PCR reads. The data show a few hundred thousand distinct CDR3 sequences, just under 15% seen once.

This sequence was found in a woman in her twenties or thirties with Graves' hyperthyroidism. This chain connects TRBV6-1 to TRBJ1-5; TRBD1 matches 8 bases. Input material: blood. CDR3 amino acids: CASQTGDGSNQPQHF. The CDR3 coding sequence is TGTGCCAGCCAGACAGGGGACGGAAGCAATCAGCCCCAGCATTTT.